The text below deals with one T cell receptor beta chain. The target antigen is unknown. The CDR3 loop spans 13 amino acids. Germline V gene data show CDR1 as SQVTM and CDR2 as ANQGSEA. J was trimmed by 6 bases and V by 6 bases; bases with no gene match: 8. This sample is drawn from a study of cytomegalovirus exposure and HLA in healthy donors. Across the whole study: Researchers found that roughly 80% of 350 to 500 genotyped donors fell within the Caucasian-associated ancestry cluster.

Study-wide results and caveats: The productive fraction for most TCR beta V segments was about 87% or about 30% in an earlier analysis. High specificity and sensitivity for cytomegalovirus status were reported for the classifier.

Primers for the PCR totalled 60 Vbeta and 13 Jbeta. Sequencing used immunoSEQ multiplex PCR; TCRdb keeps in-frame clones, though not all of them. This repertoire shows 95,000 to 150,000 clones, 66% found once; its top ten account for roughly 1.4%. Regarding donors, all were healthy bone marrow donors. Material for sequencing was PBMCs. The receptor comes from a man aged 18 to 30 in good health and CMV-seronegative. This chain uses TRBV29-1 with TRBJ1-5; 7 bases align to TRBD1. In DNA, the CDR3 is TGCAGCGTCGACCCAGGGGGTAGTCAGCCCCAGCATTTT. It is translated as CSVDPGGSQPQHF.